This TCR beta chain emerged from a study of blood T cell repertoires in COVID-19. Trimming cost V 2 bases and J 3 bases; bases outside gene matches: 1. Germline V gene data show CDR1 as SNHLY and CDR2 as FYNNEI. CDR3 length equals 13 residues. Per the original methods: Estimated nucleated cell counts came from reference gene primer amplification. This table comes from immunoSEQ multiplex PCR, and its TCRdb copy is limited to in-frame clones, with some not included. V, J and clone size derive from that table, while D and trimming were established from the DNA sequence. Altogether approximately 190,000 clones are present, roughly four fifths being singletons, with the ten largest covering approximately 15%.

This rearrangement joins TRBV2 to TRBJ2-7; 7 nucleotides match TRBD1. This TCR came from a man aged 30 to 39 with active or convalescent COVID-19. Sequenced: peripheral blood. Here the CDR3 DNA reads TGTGCCAGCAGTGAATACAGGGGCTACGAGCAGTACGTC. It yields the protein CASSEYRGYEQYV.